This T cell receptor beta chain derives from a study of shared clonotypes between healthy human individuals. Study context: Donor composition was two women and a few men, aged 18 to 49.

The assay used deep level. Per the original methods: Filtering differed since immunoSEQ provided only junctions, with no quality scores. Using immunoSEQ multiplex PCR, the repertoire was profiled, and TCRdb retains in-frame clones only, with some absent. The V and J calls and the clone size are those of that table, but D and trimming were determined from the DNA. This repertoire shows approximately 470,000 clones, more than 75% found once; its top ten account for about 11%. Germline CDR1 and CDR2: SQVTM and ANQGSEA. The CDR3 consists of 16 residues. Deletions cut 5 bases from V and 0 bases from J, with 14 bases between.

The gene calls are TRBV29-1 and TRBJ2-6; no reliable D call. Sample: PBMCs. The TCR was taken from a woman in her 40s in good health. Some clones in this sample may be carry-over from other donors' samples. The CDR3 loop reads CSVRQPLLSGANVLTF. The CDR3 DNA reads as TGCAGCGTTAGGCAGCCCCTCCTCTCTGGGGCCAACGTCCTGACTTTC. Full variable domain (outside the CDR3, taken from reference TRBV29-1 and TRBJ2-6): SAVISQKPSRDICQRGTSLTIQCQVDSQVTMMFWYRQQPGQSLTLIATANQGSEATYESGFVIDKFPISRPNLTFSTLTVSNMSPEDSSIYLCSVRQPLLSGANVLTFGAGSRLTVL.